This T cell receptor (beta chain) was recovered during a study of graft-versus-host responses after intestinal transplantation. Study-level information: The whole recipient group had anti-thymocyte globulin induction followed by tacrolimus and steroids for roughly three years.

Points from the study as a whole: Early post-transplant declines in HvG were associated with peak levels of circulating GvH clones.

In germline, CDR1 is SGHTA, CDR2 FQGTGA. V lost 5 bases, J lost 9 bases, and 11 bases lay in between. This CDR3 contains 13 residues. The method was immunoSEQ multiplex PCR; TCRdb's version includes in-frame clones alone and lacks a portion of them. In the table there are 85,000 to 90,000 clones, approximately 90% of which are singletons. This clone is medium-sized in the sample. Antigen unknown. The sequence was collected from a human donor who was the organ donor for an intestinal transplant. The chain has TRBV7-3 and TRBJ1-6; TRBD1 might be the D (6 bases). The sequencing used unstimulated CD4+ T cells sorted from spleen or lymph node cells, collected before transplant. The CDR3: CASSQGRVSPLHF. CDR3 coding DNA: TGTGCCAGCAGCCAGGGGCGGGTTTCACCCCTCCACTTT.